This entry concerns a single TCR beta chain. Antigen: not known. The CDR3 consists of 15 residues. Trimming stripped 0 bases from V and 0 bases from J, with 10 bases between. Germline-derived CDR1 and CDR2 are SGDLS and YYNGEE. The entry originates in a study of T-cell memory formation after mild COVID-19. Study-wide context: Largely, TCR clusters stayed within a single donor.

TCR alpha and TCR beta cDNA libraries with sample barcodes and UMIs came from 5'RACE using constant-segment primers. TCRdb itself ran the 5' RACE reads through MiXCR, one entry per CDR3 protein. The table shows a few hundred thousand distinct CDR3 sequences, with around 25% occurring only once. Overall study results and limits: The pre-infection memory compartment contained some responding clones, suggesting cross-reactive memory joined.

The rearrangement joins TRBV9 to TRBJ2-7; D unclear. Sequenced input: PBMCs or a T cell subset sorted from them (not recorded which). This clonotype was sampled from an adult woman who had mild COVID-19 (a few samples of this study predate the infection). Cell type and time point are not known. CDR3 amino acids: CASSVEWASSYEQYF. In nucleotides, the CDR3 is TGTGCCAGCAGCGTAGAGTGGGCCAGCTCCTACGAGCAGTACTTC. The full variable domain, with the rest looked up from reference TRBV9 and TRBJ2-7, is DSGVTQTPKHLITATGQRVTLRCSPRSGDLSVYWYQQSLDQGLQFLIQYYNGEERAKGNILERFSAQQFPDLHSELNLSSLELGDSALYFCASSVEWASSYEQYFGPGTRLTVT.